The 8 T cell receptor beta chains presented below share a single source sample, sequenced in a study of identical twins. TCRdb independently ran MiXCR on the 5' RACE reads; one entry per CDR3 protein. The profile shows 1,800,000 or so distinct CDR3 sequences, under 35% of them singletons. Specimen: cord blood. These receptors were collected from a newborn girl in good health.

This clonotype has ten or more counts. The chain combines TRBV29-1 with TRBJ1-5; D might be TRBD1 (6 bases). The CDR3 totals 13 residues. CDR1 is SQVTM and CDR2 is ANQGSEA in the germline V gene. The V gene lost 6 bases and the J gene lost 7 bases, with 16 bases spanning the gap. CDR3 in DNA: TGCAGCGTCATCGACAGGCTGCTCCAGCCCCAGCATTTT. It specifies CSVIDRLLQPQHF. The variable domain in full, with the rest retrieved from reference TRBV29-1 and TRBJ1-5, is SAVISQKPSRDICQRGTSLTIQCQVDSQVTMMFWYRQQPGQSLTLIATANQGSEATYESGFVIDKFPISRPNLTFSTLTVSNMSPEDSSIYLCSVIDRLLQPQHFGDGTRLSIL.

This clonotype was recorded many times. This chain connects TRBV28 to TRBJ2-3; D is unclear. Germline-derived CDR1 and CDR2 are MDHEN and SYDVKM. V was cut by 4 bases and J by 0 bases, with 8 bases left in between. CDR3 length: 14 amino acids. CDR3 sequence: CASSWNPSTDTQYF. In DNA, the CDR3 is TGTGCCAGCAGTTGGAACCCTAGCACAGATACGCAGTATTTT.

V gene TRBV5-1 combines with J gene TRBJ2-7, with D perhaps matching TRBD1 or TRBD2 (5 bases each). Trimming cost V 5 bases and J 7 bases, with 19 bases left between them. Germline CDR1 SGHRS, CDR2 YFSETQ. The CDR3 sequence is 14 residues long. CDR3 sequence (DNA): TGCGCCAGCAGGGGGGTTCTAGAGGACAATGAGCAGTACTTC. This translates into CASRGVLEDNEQYF.

This clonotype has a handful of counts. The V call is TRBV25-1, the J call TRBJ1-5, with D unclear. The CDR3 covers 14 residues. Germline-derived CDR1 and CDR2 are MGHDK and SYGVNS. The V and J ends lost 3 bases and 1 base respectively, with 7 bases between them. CDR3 in DNA: TGTGCCAGCAGTGATTCAGGAAGCAATCAGCCCCAGCATTTT. Encoded protein: CASSDSGSNQPQHF.

This clonotype has at least ten counts. An end of the junction differs from the germline gene, which may be a read error. This chain links TRBV7-2 with TRBJ2-7; tentative D call: TRBD1 (6 bases). Germline V CDR1 and CDR2: SGHTA, FQGNSA. The CDR3 spans 13 residues. CDR3 residues: CASSLTGYYEQYF. CDR3 DNA: TGCGCCAGCAGCTTAACAGGGTACTACGAGCAGTACTTC.

The CDR3 region is CASSFPGPGGYTF. CDR3 nucleotide sequence: TGTGCCAGCAGCTTTCCCGGCCCGGGTGGCTACACCTTC. The genes are TRBV12-3 or TRBV12-4 and TRBJ1-2; D is unclear. V was clipped by 6 bases and J by 7 bases, with 15 bases between them. The CDR3 consists of 13 residues.

This clonotype was detected a few times. CDR3 coding DNA: TGTGCCAGCAGTGAGATACAAGGAGCTGACGGCACAGATACGCAGTATTTT. This translates into CASSEIQGADGTDTQYF. This chain joins TRBV25-1 and TRBJ2-3; D is unresolved. This CDR3 is 17 amino acids long. V was pared by 3 bases and J by 1 base, with 17 bases between. CDR1 and CDR2 (germline): MGHDK, SYGVNS.

This clonotype was detected ten times or more. The chain is built from TRBV12-3 or TRBV12-4 and TRBJ2-3; D is unclear. V gave up 2 bases and J gave up 10 bases, with 7 bases separating them. This CDR3 contains 11 residues. This CDR3 is CASSLSSSQYF. CDR3 nucleotides: TGTGCCAGCAGTTTAAGCTCCTCGCAGTATTTT.